What follows are 10 T cell receptor beta chains derived from one specimen sequenced in a study of neoadjuvant anti-PD-1 for oral cavity cancer. Sequencing was performed with immunoSEQ multiplex PCR; in TCRdb, only in-frame clones are kept and a portion is missing. The table lists 12,000 or so clones, around 71% of them singletons. Time point of the sample: after neoadjuvant nivolumab, at surgical resection. The sample in question was PBMCs, obtained after nivolumab (anti-PD-1) treatment. The receptors derive from a person aged 40-85 years with oral cavity squamous cell carcinoma.

The J gene is TRBJ2-7, the V gene TRBV4-1, with 11 positions matching TRBD2. This CDR3 has 15 amino acids. CDR1 and CDR2 from the germline V gene are MGHRA and YSYEKL. J was trimmed by 4 bases and V by 3 bases; bases with no gene match: 5. The CDR3 sequence: CASSHSGRGDYEQYF. CDR3 in DNA: TGCGCCAGCAGCCATAGCGGGAGGGGGGATTACGAGCAGTACTTC.

This clone has just a few counts. The V call is TRBV4-2, the J call TRBJ1-2, with D possibly TRBD1 on 6 matching bases. The germline gives CDR1 LGHNA, CDR2 YNFKEQ. This CDR3 region has 16 residues. V lost 2 bases, J lost 3 bases, and 16 bases lay in between. CDR3 nucleotides: TGTGCCAGCAGCCAACCTACACAGGGCCCCGACTATGGCTACACCTTC. As protein: CASSQPTQGPDYGYTF.

This chain joins TRBV13 and TRBJ2-1; TRBD2 is a possible D gene (6 bases). Trimming left V 2 bases short and J 4 bases short, with 12 bases between. This CDR3 has 15 amino acids. CDR1 and CDR2 (germline): PRHDT, FYEKMQ (reference sequence). Here the CDR3 DNA reads TGTGCCAGCAGCTTACGGCGGGGAAGTTACAATGAGCAGTTCTTC. Protein: CASSLRRGSYNEQFF.

The J gene is TRBJ2-5, the V gene TRBV10-3; D call uncertain. Trimming left V 10 bases short and J 3 bases short, with 12 bases between. CDR1 and CDR2 (germline): ENHRY, SYGVKD. The CDR3 loop spans 12 amino acids. CDR3 bases: TGTGCCACTCGAAGGGCCGAAGAGACCCAGTACTTC. Protein product: CATRRAEETQYF.

This clone was seen a few times. The CDR3 DNA reads as TGTGCCAGCAGTGAATTTGCCAGGGGCCTGTCTGAAGCTTTCTTT. This encodes CASSEFARGLSEAFF. The rearrangement links TRBV6-1 to TRBJ1-1, with D tentatively TRBD1 (6 bases). Germline CDR1 reads MNHNS; CDR2 reads SASEGT. Trimming shortened V by 2 bases and J by 6 bases, and 16 bases separated the two germline ends. The CDR3 is made up of 15 amino acids.

The genes are TRBV2 and TRBJ1-3; D unresolved. The V gene lost 7 bases and the J gene lost 0 bases, with 13 bases spanning the gap. The germline CDR1 and CDR2 sequences are SNHLY and FYNNEI. This CDR3 has 15 amino acids. In DNA form, the CDR3 reads TGTGCCAGCAATCAGGACCGTAGCTCTGGAAACACCATATATTTT. Translated, it gives CASNQDRSSGNTIYF.

This rearrangement joins TRBV5-1 to TRBJ1-3; tentatively, D is TRBD1 (5 bases). The V gene lost 0 bases and the J gene lost 4 bases, with 14 bases spanning the gap. CDR3 length: 16 residues. Germline CDR1 SGHRS, CDR2 YFSETQ. The CDR3 DNA sequence: TGCGCCAGCAGCTTGGCTGGCGGGACGGGGGGAAACACCATATATTTT. Its translation is CASSLAGGTGGNTIYF.

This clone turned up a few times. An end of the junction does not agree with germline; a read error may underlie this. The CDR3, as DNA: TGTGCCAGCAGCTCTTTTGTGGGGAGGACCAACTTC. This gives the protein CASSSFVGRTNF. This sequence joins TRBV11-2 and TRBJ1-2; D uncertain. Germline V CDR1 and CDR2: SGHAT, FQNNGV. The CDR3 is made up of 12 amino acids.

V is TRBV10-1 and J is TRBJ2-1, with a tentative D call TRBD1 (5 bases). Trimming took off 6 bases at V and 0 bases at J, with 12 bases between the two ends. The CDR3 loop spans 15 amino acids. CDR1 is WNHNN and CDR2 is SYGVQD in the germline V gene (reference sequence). Here the CDR3 reads CASSPRTNSYNEQFF. The CDR3 DNA sequence: TGCGCCAGCAGCCCTCGGACAAACTCCTACAATGAGCAGTTCTTC.

The chain joins TRBV6-5 to TRBJ2-1; TRBD2 agrees at 7 bases. V was pared by 6 bases and J by 15 bases, with 8 bases of the junction left unmatched. The germline gives CDR1 MNHEY, CDR2 SVGAGI. There are 11 residues in the CDR3. The CDR3 region is CASSHGLDRFF. CDR3 DNA sequence: TGTGCCAGCAGCCACGGACTAGACAGGTTCTTC.